This T cell receptor (beta chain) was recorded in a study of shared clonotypes between healthy human individuals (dated by TCRdb to about 2020). General notes on the study: A couple of women and three men aged 18 to 49 years were included in the cohort. For each donor, CD4 naive and CD4 memory were each run on three plates, CD8 naive on two plates, and CD8 memory on one plate. To estimate repertoire size and how much clonotype sharing occurs between individuals, the study deeply sequenced the blood TCR repertoires of several healthy adults. Each donor's leukapheresis produced roughly between roughly 0.85 and 9 billion PBMCs. Different laboratories and diverse techniques were used to prepare libraries and sequence TCR repertoires, to increase sequencing depth and limit assay-specific biases. Points the paper makes about the study in general: Because the study included a small number of donors, the genetic and exposure-history diversity represented was limited. Larger estimated clonotype richness was generally found for naive subsets than for memory subsets. Sharing across several donors was observed for roughly 5.4% of naive CD4, over 3% of naive CD8, 2% to 2.5% of memory CD4, and roughly 0.4% of memory CD8 clonotypes. Pairwise subsampling led to the expectation that sequencing depth would affect the degree of clonotype sharing among donors. Even with the large sequencing depth, rarefaction of the sorted-subset datasets indicated that sequencing was incomplete. Higher generation probabilities were observed for clonotypes shared by all four sorted-subset donors than for non-shared clonotypes. Sampling was restricted to blood, and TCR repertoires in tissue are likely to differ from TCR repertoires in blood.

CD8 naive samples consisted of CD45RO-negative cells that were positively selected for CCR7, yielding a CD45RA+CCR7+ population without TemRA cells. Donors were healthy HIV-negative adults with no recently reported acute infections or vaccinations. Only Caucasian adults living in Nashville, Tennessee, USA were represented among the donors. Blood was collected by leukapheresis, and PBMCs were isolated by Ficoll-Histopaque density gradient centrifugation and then cryopreserved in liquid nitrogen vapor phase. Analytical flow cytometry was used to check the purity and quantity of each magnetically sorted T cell population. Genomic DNA was isolated from each sorted fraction and quantified by UV absorbance on a Nanodrop 2000c. Of note for this clone: Its antigen is still unknown. No base quality values were provided; no much bigger clone lies one nucleotide off.

Using the deep immunoSEQ assay, multiplex PCR amplified TCR CDR3 regions from genomic DNA. For each cell subset, the extracted genomic DNA was distributed evenly across all wells of several immunoSEQ 96-well plates, and each plate served as one replicate. For sorted subsets, approximately 200 ng of genomic DNA, equivalent to 25,000 to 30,000 T cell genomes, went into each replicate PCR. The purified libraries were quantified using a Qubit 3.0 fluorometer, sized with a Bioanalyzer 2100, and then quantified again using the KAPA Library Quantification kit. Every immunoSEQ 96-well plate was sequenced on a separate single-read 150-cycle Illumina NextSeq 550 flow cell. The authors processed their data as follows. The immunoSEQ output contained only junctional sequences without quality scores, so filtering could not match that applied to full-length reads. To assign V/J genes and CDR3, sequences were annotated using PyIR, a Python wrapper for IgBLAST v1.9, with IMGT germline references. Reads were removed for weak V/J assignments (E-value above 1e-6), missing CDR3, stop codons, out-of-frame junctions, or ambiguous translated residues. V3J clonotypes were defined as sequences sharing the same inferred V gene, J gene, and CDR3 amino acid sequence. Percentage overlap between repertoires was computed as shared unique clonotypes divided by the size of the smaller repertoire. Repertoire richness was assessed with RTK rarefaction, the Chao1 estimator, and Recon v2.1 estimates of unobserved clonotypes. Generation probabilities for all TCRbeta clonotypes obtained by the gDNA method from several donors were computed using OLGA. TCRdb's version of the immuneACCESS table is confined to in-frame rearrangements and falls short of the full clone set. An unresolved V gene accounts for under half of the shortfall where checked; the remainder is of unknown origin. That table is the source of V, J and clone size, and D and trimming were worked out from the DNA. Recorded for this sample are around 1,900,000 clones; just under 95% of them occurred a single time. The leading ten clones occupy more than 1.5% of the sample.

Sequenced material: naive CD8+ T cells from PBMCs. In the paper's terms, the cell subset or site label means: CD45RA+CCR7+. The TCR comes from a man aged 18 to 30 in good health. Some clones in this sample may be carry-over from other donors' samples.

The nucleotide sequence reads TGTGCCAGCAGCTTGGGGACAGCGAGCTCCTACGAGCAGTACTTC. Its translation reads: CASSLGTASSYEQYF. The chain couples TRBV7-2 to TRBJ2-7; TRBD1 matches 7 bases in the middle. CDR1 is given as SGHTA and CDR2 as FQGNSA, both from the germline V gene. V is pruned by 3 bases and J by 0 bases, leaving 5 bases of the junction without a gene match. Counted from cysteine to phenylalanine, this CDR3 has 15 amino acids. Only the CDR3 region is kept as DNA, spanning 45 bases read in frame from base 1.